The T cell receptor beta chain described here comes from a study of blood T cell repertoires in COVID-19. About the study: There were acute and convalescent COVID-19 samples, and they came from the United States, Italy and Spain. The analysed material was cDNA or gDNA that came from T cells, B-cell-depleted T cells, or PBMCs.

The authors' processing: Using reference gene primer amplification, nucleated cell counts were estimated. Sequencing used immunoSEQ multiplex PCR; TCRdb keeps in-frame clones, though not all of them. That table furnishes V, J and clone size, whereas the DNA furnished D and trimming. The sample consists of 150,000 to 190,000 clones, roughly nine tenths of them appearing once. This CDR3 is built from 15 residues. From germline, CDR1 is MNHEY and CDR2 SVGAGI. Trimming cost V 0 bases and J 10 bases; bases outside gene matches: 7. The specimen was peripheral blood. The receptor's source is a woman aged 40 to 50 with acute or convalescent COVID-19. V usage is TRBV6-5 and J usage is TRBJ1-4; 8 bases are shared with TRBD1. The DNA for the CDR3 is TGTGCCAGCAGTTACTCGGACAGGGTGGGATCAAAACTGTTTTTT. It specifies CASSYSDRVGSKLFF.